These T cell receptor beta chains were read from a single sample in a study of T cells after posttransplantation cyclophosphamide. Sequencing used immunoSEQ multiplex PCR; TCRdb keeps in-frame clones, though not all of them. This table holds some 64,000 clones, about 93% found once. The sequencing input was PBMCs. Every receptor here comes from a woman aged 25 to 39 in good health and a related stem cell transplant donor. Each CDR3 is given with its conserved first and last residue. Each record gives: D gene, J gene, clone size, V gene, CDR3 protein, CDR3 DNA. A D gene is named only where the DNA matches it firmly. Clone size is stated in some rows and not others, as once, few, many or a class when expanded.

NA	TRBJ2-5	NA	TRBV28	CASSLQGRLKETQYF	TGTGCCAGCAGTTTACAGGGGAGGTTGAAAGAGACCCAGTACTTC
NA	TRBJ2-7	NA	TRBV6-1	CASSNDRRSYEQYF	TGTGCCAGCAGTAACGACAGGCGCTCCTACGAGCAGTACTTC
NA	TRBJ1-1	few	TRBV5-6	CASSLVTAKDDTEAFF	TGTGCCAGCAGCTTGGTAACAGCCAAGGACGACACTGAAGCTTTCTTT
TRBD2	TRBJ2-1	NA	TRBV4-1	CASSPVYSGSAYNEQFF	TGCGCCAGCAGCCCAGTGTATAGCGGGTCCGCCTACAATGAGCAGTTCTTC
NA	TRBJ1-1	NA	TRBV2	CASSASMGRGTNTEAFF	TGTGCCAGCAGCGCCTCGATGGGCAGGGGCACGAACACTGAAGCTTTCTTT
TRBD2	TRBJ2-5	NA	TRBV5-4	CASSLAGGGVTQYF	TGTGCCAGCAGCCTAGCGGGGGGCGGGGTGACCCAGTACTTC
NA	TRBJ2-2	NA	TRBV4-3	CASSPWAGNTGELFF	TGCGCCAGCAGCCCCTGGGCAGGGAACACCGGGGAGCTGTTTTTT
TRBD2	TRBJ2-7	NA	TRBV28	CASSYPGLAQHEQYF	TGTGCCAGCAGTTACCCGGGACTAGCGCAACACGAGCAGTACTTC
NA	TRBJ2-5	NA	TRBV19	CASSIIRGSQETQYF	TGTGCCAGTAGTATTATCCGGGGATCCCAAGAGACCCAGTACTTC
NA	TRBJ2-7	NA	TRBV6-5	CASRTGTFYSYEQYF	TGTGCCAGCAGGACCGGGACTTTCTACTCCTACGAGCAGTACTTC
NA	TRBJ1-1	few	TRBV11-3	CASSKQGRAEAFF	TGTGCCAGCAGCAAACAGGGTAGGGCTGAAGCTTTCTTT
NA	TRBJ2-6	NA	TRBV7-9	CASSLERDANVLTF	TGTGCCAGCAGCTTGGAGAGGGACGCCAACGTCCTGACTTTC
NA	TRBJ1-6	NA	TRBV7-9	CASSDSPPDNSPLHF	TGTGCCAGCAGCGACAGTCCCCCAGATAATTCACCCCTCCACTTT
NA	TRBJ2-3	NA	TRBV6-5	CASSSGRGPVDTQYF	TGTGCCAGCAGCTCAGGGAGGGGGCCAGTAGATACGCAGTATTTT
NA	TRBJ1-3	NA	TRBV27	CASKLQGNSGNTIYF	TGTGCCAGCAAACTACAGGGTAACTCTGGAAACACCATATATTTT
TRBD1	TRBJ1-2	medium-sized	TRBV10-3	CAISTGGPGGYTF	TGTGCCATCAGCACAGGGGGCCCTGGTGGCTACACCTTC
TRBD1	TRBJ1-2	NA	TRBV7-9	CASSRYPLTGGGGYTF	TGTGCCAGCAGCAGATACCCCTTGACAGGGGGGGGTGGCTACACCTTC
NA	TRBJ1-2	NA	TRBV6-5	CASSYGSYGYTF	TGTGCCAGCAGTTACGGGTCCTATGGCTACACCTTC
NA	TRBJ2-3	NA	TRBV11-1	CASSLTPRHTDTQYF	TGTGCCAGCAGCTTAACCCCGAGGCACACAGATACGCAGTATTTT
NA	TRBJ1-2	NA	TRBV29-1	CSVQASGAFRYGYTF	TGCAGCGTTCAGGCGTCGGGGGCGTTTAGATATGGCTACACCTTC